This T cell receptor (beta chain) was identified in a study of beta chain features in type 1 diabetes. Study results and caveats: Insertion counts at VDJ junctions were lower in type 1 diabetes patients, who also showed more deletions there. Among all four CD4+ subsets, Type 1 diabetes patients had TCRB CDR3s that were moderately but significantly shorter.

This clone was seen only once. Its matching antigen is unknown. Every bit of the isolated RNA underwent reverse transcription, so sequencing read expressed TCRB transcripts. About 1 million reads, on average, came from each of the stem cell-like memory T cell samples. The data were produced by immunoSEQ multiplex PCR, yet TCRdb's version contains in-frame clones alone and is incomplete. This sample carries over 100,000 clones, under 40% of them seen once, and the ten largest clones take roughly 0.07%. Deletions cut 6 bases from V and 7 bases from J, with 13 bases between. This CDR3 comprises 13 residues. Germline V gene lookup returns CDR1 MDHEN and CDR2 SYDVKM.

The rearrangement joins TRBV28 to TRBJ1-5; D may be TRBD1 (5 bases). This TCR was sampled from a woman aged 18-30 years in good health. The sample taken for sequencing was stem cell memory CD4+ T cells from blood. The CDR3 DNA follows: TGTGCCAGCAGCCCAGGGCGCAGGCAGCCCCAGCATTTT. Protein sequence: CASSPGRRQPQHF.